Included here is one T cell receptor (beta chain) sequence, with context. The antigen is unknown. With 1 base clipped from V and 6 bases from J, the junction kept 12 bases outside the gene matches. The germline gives CDR1 SNHLY, CDR2 FYNNEI. This CDR3 is built from 16 residues. The data originate from a study of cytomegalovirus exposure and HLA in healthy donors. General study results and limits: TCR association rates varied by HLA locus in a later analysis, with DRB1 highest and HLA-C lowest. The study put around 180 TCR beta chains on its list as cytomegalovirus-associated.

Primers: 60 Vbeta forward and 13 Jbeta reverse. Measured with immunoSEQ multiplex PCR; TCRdb has only the in-frame clones, and not every one. Of 150,000 to 200,000 clones in the sample, around 63% are singletons; the top ten hold around 4%. This clonotype was obtained from a young woman in good health and CMV-seropositive. The sample comprised PBMCs. The chain is built from TRBV2 and TRBJ2-7; 7 bases are a match to TRBD2. The CDR3 spells CASSEVEAGSLIEQYF. For the CDR3, the DNA is TGTGCCAGCAGTGAAGTTGAAGCGGGGTCCCTGATCGAGCAGTACTTC. Combining the CDR3 with reference TRBV2 and TRBJ2-7 gives the whole variable domain EPEVTQTPSHQVTQMGQEVILRCVPISNHLYFYWYRQILGQKVEFLVSFYNNEISEKSEIFDDQFSVERPDGSNFTLKIRSTKLEDSAMYFCASSEVEAGSLIEQYFGPGTRLTVT.